The 20 T cell receptor beta chains in this list originate from one sample, sequenced in a study of blood T cell repertoires in COVID-19. Only in-frame clones appear in the TCRdb table, and some are missing; sequencing was by immunoSEQ multiplex PCR. The sample has over 150,000 clones; around four fifths are singletons. Material: peripheral blood. The receptors here all came from a woman in her 70s with COVID-19, enrolled during active disease.

The V gene is TRBV15, the J gene TRBJ2-7; perhaps TRBD1 as D (5 bases). CDR3 length: 13 amino acids. Germline values: CDR1 LNHNV, CDR2 YYDKDF (reference sequence). V lost 0 bases, J lost 5 bases, and 8 bases lay in between. The CDR3 sequence is CATSRDRENEQYF. The CDR3 coding sequence is TGTGCCACCAGCAGAGACAGGGAAAACGAGCAGTACTTC.

The chain employs TRBV18 and TRBJ1-3; tentative D call: TRBD1 (6 bases). Germline loops: CDR1 KGHSH, CDR2 LQKENI. V was shortened by 4 bases and J by 3 bases, with 19 bases between the two germline ends. The CDR3 is made up of 17 amino acids. CDR3 region: CASSLTGLLRDGNTIYF. The DNA for the CDR3 is TGTGCCAGCTCACTTACAGGGCTCCTCCGTGATGGAAACACCATATATTTT.

This chain uses TRBV11-2 with TRBJ2-1; a weak D match, TRBD1 (5 bases). V lost 1 base and J lost 2, with 6 bases in between. This CDR3 is built from 14 residues. The germline V gene encodes CDR1 SGHAT and CDR2 FQNNGV. In nucleotides, the CDR3 is TGTGCCAGCAGCTTAGCAGGGACCTACAATGAGCAGTTCTTC. The encoded protein is CASSLAGTYNEQFF. Full variable domain (remainder filled in from reference TRBV11-2 and TRBJ2-1): EAGVAQSPRYKIIEKRQSVAFWCNPISGHATLYWYQQILGQGPKLLIQFQNNGVVDDSQLPKDRFSAERLKGVDSTLKIQPAKLEDSAVYLCASSLAGTYNEQFFGPGTRLTVL.

This rearrangement joins TRBV15 to TRBJ2-5; the D gene is possibly TRBD2 (6 bases). V was shortened by 4 bases and J by 5 bases, with 20 bases between the two germline ends. The length of the CDR3 is 16 residues. Germline CDR1 is LNHNV and CDR2 is YYDKDF (reference sequence). The CDR3 DNA reads as TGTGCCACCAGCACAGCTGGGAGGAGCCCGGGGGAGACCCAGTACTTC. It translates to CATSTAGRSPGETQYF. Full variable domain (outside the CDR3, taken from reference TRBV15 and TRBJ2-5): DAMVIQNPRYQVTQFGKPVTLSCSQTLNHNVMYWYQQKSSQAPKLLFHYYDKDFNNEADTPDNFQSRRPNTSFCFLDIRSPGLGDTAMYLCATSTAGRSPGETQYFGPGTRLLVL.

This clone was seen a single time. The chain is built from TRBV28 and TRBJ1-2; 8 nucleotides match TRBD1. J gave up 5 bases and V 2 bases, and 4 bases lay outside the gene matches. Germline CDR1 MDHEN, CDR2 SYDVKM. This CDR3 has 14 residues. The CDR3 loop is CASSLDGQGYGYTF. CDR3 DNA: TGTGCCAGCAGTTTAGACGGACAGGGTTATGGCTACACCTTC.

The genes are TRBV19 and TRBJ1-2; 10 bases fit TRBD1. The CDR3 runs to 21 residues. Unmatched junction bases numbered 26, after V lost 4 bases and J lost 6 bases. Germline-derived CDR1 and CDR2 are LNHDA and SQIVND (reference sequence). CDR3 amino acids: CASSTWTGLPPRQGARDGYTF. CDR3 coding DNA: TGTGCCAGTAGTACCTGGACGGGCCTTCCCCCTAGACAGGGGGCAAGGGATGGCTACACCTTC.

V usage is TRBV27 and J usage is TRBJ1-2; the match to TRBD1 covers 8 bases. Looked up from germline, CDR1 is MNHEY and CDR2 is SMNVEV (reference sequence). V lost 5 bases to trimming and J lost 3 bases; unmatched junction nucleotides: 5. The CDR3 runs 14 residues. CDR3 DNA: TGTGCCAGCAGTCTCGACAGGGGTTACTATGGCTACACCTTC. This sequence encodes CASSLDRGYYGYTF.

This clone has more than one count but fewer than ten. The gene calls are TRBV27 and TRBJ1-1; TRBD1 might be the D (5 bases). CDR1 MNHEY and CDR2 SMNVEV come from the germline V gene (reference sequence). Trimming left V 7 bases short and J 2 bases short, with 14 bases between. The CDR3 runs 14 residues. The CDR3 sequence is CASKVGQRNTEAFF. Here the CDR3 DNA reads TGTGCCAGCAAGGTGGGGCAGAGAAACACTGAAGCTTTCTTT.

The chain has TRBV18 and TRBJ1-1; D is uncertain. Germline CDR1 is KGHSH and CDR2 is LQKENI. The CDR3 runs to 13 residues. The V and J ends lost 3 bases and 0 bases respectively, with 5 bases between them. CDR3 region: CASSPQVNTEAFF. As DNA, the CDR3 is TGTGCCAGCTCACCCCAGGTGAACACTGAAGCTTTCTTT.

As to this clone: The sample carries other DNA sequences with the same CDR3. The rearrangement links TRBV7-2 to TRBJ2-2; D is ambiguous. The germline V and J ends were trimmed by 4 bases and 3 bases, with 6 bases remaining between them. Germline assignment: CDR1 SGHTA and CDR2 FQGNSA. This CDR3 comprises 13 residues. CDR3 sequence reads: CASSSTDTGELFF. The CDR3 DNA is TGTGCCAGCAGCTCAACGGACACCGGGGAGCTGTTTTTT.

This sequence joins TRBV6-5 and TRBJ2-6; D remains unclear. This CDR3 region has 14 residues. With 9 bases removed from V and 0 bases from J, the gap between germline ends came to 9 bases. The germline V gene has CDR1 MNHEY and CDR2 SVGAGI. This chain's CDR3 is CASYYRSGANVLTF. The CDR3 bases are TGTGCCAGTTATTATCGCTCTGGGGCCAACGTCCTGACTTTC.

V usage is TRBV12-3 or TRBV12-4 and J usage is TRBJ1-2; 7 bases are shared with TRBD1. The V gene end was trimmed by 1 base and the J gene end by 11 bases; junction bases not matched to a gene: 4. This CDR3 is 12 amino acids long. CDR3 residues: CASSLVEGAYTF. DNA of the CDR3: TGTGCCAGCAGTTTAGTGGAGGGGGCGTACACCTTC.

The chain has TRBV19 and TRBJ1-3, with a possible D match to TRBD1 (5 bases). V gave up 6 bases and J gave up 4 bases, with 13 bases separating them. The germline V gene encodes CDR1 LNHDA and CDR2 SQIVND (reference sequence). The CDR3 runs to 14 residues. CDR3 loop: CASRPGHRGNTIYF. Here the CDR3 DNA reads TGTGCCAGTAGGCCAGGGCACCGCGGAAACACCATATATTTT. Full variable domain (outside the CDR3, taken from reference TRBV19 and TRBJ1-3): DGGITQSPKYLFRKEGQNVTLSCEQNLNHDAMYWYRQDPGQGLRLIYYSQIVNDFQKGDIAEGYSVSREKKESFPLTVTSAQKNPTAFYLCASRPGHRGNTIYFGEGSWLTVV.

This clone turned up a few times. V gene TRBV29-1 combines with J gene TRBJ2-1, with 8 bases that match TRBD1. The CDR3 is 14 residues long. The V and J ends lost 4 bases and 4 bases, in that order; junction bases with no gene match: 6. Germline CDR1 SQVTM, CDR2 ANQGSEA. CDR3 sequence (DNA): TGCAGCGTTGCGACTTGGACAGGGTACAATGAGCAGTTCTTC. The encoded protein is CSVATWTGYNEQFF.

The V gene is TRBV4-1, the J gene TRBJ1-2, with 9 bases that match TRBD1. CDR1 is MGHRA and CDR2 is YSYEKL in the germline V gene. Germline trimming cut 0 bases from V and 7 bases from J; bases unmatched to any gene: 9. The CDR3 is 16 residues long. The CDR3 DNA reads as TGCGCCAGCAGCCAAGAAATGGGACAGGGACGAGGTGGCTACACCTTC. Its translation: CASSQEMGQGRGGYTF.

The V call is TRBV3-1 (or the pseudogene TRBV3-2), the J call TRBJ1-1, with D perhaps matching TRBD1 (5 bases). The germline CDR1 and CDR2 sequences are LGHDT and YNNKEL (reference sequence). This CDR3 comprises 17 residues. Trimming shortened V by 2 bases and J by 5 bases, and 21 bases separated the two germline ends. The chain's CDR3 is CASSQRARQGGVTEAFF. The CDR3 DNA sequence: TGTGCCAGCAGCCAAAGGGCGCGGCAGGGTGGGGTAACTGAAGCTTTCTTT.

The gene calls are TRBV15 and TRBJ2-1, with 8 bases matching TRBD1. The trim removed 0 bases at V and 8 bases at J, leaving 12 bases unmatched. The germline V gene encodes CDR1 LNHNV and CDR2 YYDKDF (reference sequence). The CDR3 runs 17 residues. CDR3 amino acids: CATSRDRSAGQGYEQFF. The CDR3 DNA follows: TGTGCCACCAGCAGAGATCGATCGGCCGGACAGGGTTATGAGCAGTTCTTC.

This chain connects TRBV3-1 (or the pseudogene TRBV3-2) to TRBJ2-4; possibly TRBD2 for D (6 bases). This CDR3 is built from 15 residues. Germline V gene lookup returns CDR1 LGHDT and CDR2 YNNKEL (reference sequence). V dropped 3 bases and J dropped 1 base, with 10 bases sitting between them. CDR3 in DNA: TGTGCCAGCAGCCAGGGGAGGCTTGCCAAAAACATTCAGTACTTC. This gives the protein CASSQGRLAKNIQYF.

The J gene is TRBJ1-5, the V gene TRBV5-1; D is unresolved. The germline V and J ends were trimmed by 0 bases and 0 bases, with 10 bases remaining between them. This CDR3 is 16 amino acids long. In germline, CDR1 is SGHRS, CDR2 YFSETQ. The CDR3 region has the DNA TGCGCCAGCAGCTTGGGAGACATGGATAGCAATCAGCCCCAGCATTTT. Amino acids: CASSLGDMDSNQPQHF.

This sequence joins TRBV11-2 and TRBJ2-1, with TRBD1 identical over 9 bases. The CDR3 has 16 amino acids. Trimming at V came to 5 bases and at J to 3 bases, leaving 8 bases not matched to a gene. Germline CDR1 SGHAT, CDR2 FQNNGV. CDR3 region: CASSPRDRVVYNEQFF. CDR3 sequence (DNA): TGTGCCAGCAGCCCAAGGGACAGGGTGGTCTACAATGAGCAGTTCTTC.